A selection of T cell receptor beta chains follows, all from one sample in a study of T cells in Graves' hyperthyroidism and ophthalmopathy. TCRdb itself ran the multiplex PCR reads through MiXCR, one entry per CDR3 protein. The sample carries around 210,000 distinct CDR3 sequences, roughly a sixth recorded once. The sequencing sample was made of blood. The receptors shown here come from a woman aged 45-60 years with Graves' hyperthyroidism. CDR3s include the opening cysteine and the closing phenylalanine or tryptophan.

length,J,V,CDR3
15,TRBJ1-2,TRBV18,CASSPPSGLVYGYTF
13,TRBJ2-5,TRBV27,CASGRVGSETQYF
15,TRBJ2-5,TRBV7-3,CASSPQGHVQETQYF
15,TRBJ2-7,TRBV7-9,CASSFGQGKNDEQYF
17,TRBJ2-1,TRBV7-9,CASSLAGTSGTNNEQFF
21,TRBJ2-6,TRBV12-5,CASGFRIAGLVSSSGANVLTF
12,TRBJ2-3,TRBV14,CASSQLLEAQYF
17,TRBJ2-5,TRBV5-1,CASSLGGQGVYQETQYF
13,TRBJ2-5,TRBV6-2/TRBV6-3,CASSLGPAETQYF
16,TRBJ2-3,TRBV11-3,CASSKGTSGSTDTQYF
15,TRBJ2-7,TRBV20-1,CSASFGTSGRPEQYF
14,TRBJ1-2,TRBV10-2,CASNQQGTNYGYTF
14,TRBJ2-7,TRBV3-1,CASSQDSRSYEQYF
14,TRBJ2-7,TRBV28,CASSFGTGDSEQHF
15,TRBJ2-1,TRBV5-8,CASSLVADNYNEQFF
13,TRBJ1-5,TRBV7-3,CASSLTKNQPQHF
11,TRBJ1-1,TRBV20-1,CSASEFSGAFF
14,TRBJ2-3,TRBV7-3,CASSLDRVADTQYF
17,TRBJ2-7,TRBV30,CAWSLRLTNGTSYEQYF
13,TRBJ2-3,TRBV7-2,CASSPFQRGEQYF
14,TRBJ2-7,TRBV7-9,CASSLSQSVHEQYF
17,TRBJ2-7,TRBV12-3/TRBV12-4,CASSIFWGQGASYEQYF
15,TRBJ2-3,TRBV25-1,CASSLVGRGTDTQYF
14,TRBJ1-5,TRBV19,CASSMGTVNQPQHF
11,TRBJ1-1,TRBV19,CASTLLWEAFF
15,TRBJ2-7,TRBV7-2,CASRLGLAGEYEQYF
16,TRBJ1-5,TRBV7-6,CASSLDRPGLNQPQHF
14,TRBJ2-7,TRBV28,CASTRGGVVYEQYF
15,TRBJ2-7,TRBV19,CASSSRTVSLGEQYF
13,TRBJ2-3,TRBV2,CASKSGSADTQYF
15,TRBJ1-2,TRBV19,CASHRAGQGVYGYTF
16,TRBJ1-1,TRBV19,CASTKGGWNSGTEAFF
9,TRBJ1-2,TRBV20-1,CSGLGGYTF
15,TRBJ2-2,TRBV9,CASSFSGSSAGELFF
19,TRBJ2-3,TRBV13,CASSQVLMTSGKLTDTQYF
15,TRBJ2-3,TRBV28,CASSFRGAGTDTQYF
14,TRBJ1-3,TRBV19,CASSTRDTGNTIYF
16,TRBJ1-5,TRBV30,CAWSGLAAGGNQPQHF
16,TRBJ2-7,TRBV7-6,CASSSGAPRGSYEQYF
16,TRBJ2-7,TRBV4-1,CASSHPSGRASYEQYF
14,TRBJ2-5,TRBV20-1,CSASAGGYQETQYF
15,TRBJ2-7,TRBV6-5,CASSYGDRYSYEQYF
12,TRBJ2-7,TRBV20-1,CSATTHAYEQYF
14,TRBJ1-1,TRBV6-1,CATRQDYLNTEAFF
14,TRBJ2-3,TRBV20-1,CSAAQERGPDTQYF
15,TRBJ2-7,TRBV20-1,CSARDTGGETYEQYF
14,TRBJ2-1,TRBV24-1,CATSVAGGGNEQFF
13,TRBJ2-5,TRBV2,CASGTGPLRTQYF
14,TRBJ1-2,TRBV6-2/TRBV6-3,CASHTGGLHYVYTF
17,TRBJ2-7,TRBV28,CASSSRTSGHNSYEQYF
15,TRBJ1-1,TRBV10-2,CASRAWDRENTEAFF
15,TRBJ1-3,TRBV3-1,CASSPHLDVGNTIYF
13,TRBJ1-1,TRBV3-1,CASGQQSNTEAFF
15,TRBJ2-1,TRBV20-1,CSARPLAGNYNEQFF
15,TRBJ2-7,TRBV9,CASSVGFGPTYEQYF
15,TRBJ2-3,TRBV30,CAWSVIGGSTDTQYF
12,TRBJ2-1,TRBV18,CASSPDVNEQFF